This T cell receptor beta chain was recorded in a study of cytomegalovirus exposure and HLA in healthy donors. Overall study results and limits: Later analysis placed DRB1 highest and HLA-C lowest in TCR association rates, which differed by HLA locus. Later work showed greater clonal expansion in HLA-associated TCR beta chains than in equally common others. A few chains tied to CMV proved CMV antigen-specific in vitro. Later analysis showed most CMV-associated TCR beta chains appearing HLA-restricted.

Germline values: CDR1 MNHEY, CDR2 SVGAGI. J lost 2 bases, V lost 7 bases, and 3 bases had no gene match. This CDR3 comprises 14 residues. Amplification used 60 Vbeta primers and 13 Jbeta primers. Profiling relied on immunoSEQ multiplex PCR, and the TCRdb table lists in-frame clones only, not all of them. Among roughly 160,000 clones listed, around 75% were seen once. There are a few counts of this clone. The antigen remains unidentified. Additional DNA sequences in this sample encode the identical CDR3. The source material was PBMCs. This chain uses TRBV6-5 with TRBJ1-5, with TRBD1 identical over 9 bases. This receptor was identified in a woman aged 35 to 49 in good health and CMV-seropositive. Written as DNA, the CDR3 is TGTGCCAGCAAACGGACAGGGGGCAATCAGCCCCAGCATTTT. This encodes CASKRTGGNQPQHF.